The present entry profiles one TCR beta chain with its context. The sample originates from a study of cytomegalovirus exposure and HLA in healthy donors. The study ran its PCR with 60 Vbeta and 13 Jbeta primers. The data were produced by immunoSEQ multiplex PCR, yet TCRdb's version contains in-frame clones alone and is incomplete. The sample has about 180,000 clones, approximately 84% seen once; the top ten hold more than 0.85%. The CDR3 runs to 14 residues. Germline loops: CDR1 KGHSH, CDR2 LQKENI. After removal of 2 bases from V and 4 bases from J, the junction contained 4 bases not matched to a gene.

Sequenced input: PBMCs. The chain is built from TRBV18 and TRBJ1-1; 7 nucleotides agree with TRBD1. This TCR came from a man younger than 45 in good health and CMV-seronegative. The DNA for the CDR3 is TGTGCCAGCTCACCATCACAGGGGATCACTGAAGCTTTCTTT. Translation gives CASSPSQGITEAFF. The whole variable domain, filled in from reference TRBV18 and TRBJ1-1, reads NAGVMQNPRHLVRRRGQEARLRCSPMKGHSHVYWYRQLPEEGLKFMVYLQKENIIDESGMPKERFSAEFPKEGPSILRIQQVVRGDSAAYFCASSPSQGITEAFFGQGTRLTVV.